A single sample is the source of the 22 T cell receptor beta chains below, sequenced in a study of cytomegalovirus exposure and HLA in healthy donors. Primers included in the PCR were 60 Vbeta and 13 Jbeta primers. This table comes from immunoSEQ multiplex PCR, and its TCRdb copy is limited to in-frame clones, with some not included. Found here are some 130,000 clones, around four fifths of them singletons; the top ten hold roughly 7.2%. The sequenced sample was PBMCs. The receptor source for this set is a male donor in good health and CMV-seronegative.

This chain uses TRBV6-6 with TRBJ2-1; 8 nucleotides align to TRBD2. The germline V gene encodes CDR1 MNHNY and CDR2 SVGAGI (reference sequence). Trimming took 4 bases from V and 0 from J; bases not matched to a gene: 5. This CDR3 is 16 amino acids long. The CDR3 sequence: CASSFLSGVSYNEQFF. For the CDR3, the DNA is TGTGCCAGCAGTTTCCTTAGCGGGGTCTCCTACAATGAGCAGTTCTTC.

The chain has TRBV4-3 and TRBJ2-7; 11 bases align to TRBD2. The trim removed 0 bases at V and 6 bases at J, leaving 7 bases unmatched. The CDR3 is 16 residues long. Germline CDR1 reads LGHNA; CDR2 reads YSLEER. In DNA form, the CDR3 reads TGCGCCAGCAGCCAAGATCGGGGACTAGCGGCGGGCGAGCAGTACTTC. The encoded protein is CASSQDRGLAAGEQYF.

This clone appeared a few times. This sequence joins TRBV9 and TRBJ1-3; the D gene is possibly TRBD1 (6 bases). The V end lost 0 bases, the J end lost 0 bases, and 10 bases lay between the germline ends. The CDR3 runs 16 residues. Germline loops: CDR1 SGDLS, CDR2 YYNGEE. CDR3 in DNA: TGTGCCAGCAGCGTAGGGGCAGGGGTCTCTGGAAACACCATATATTTT. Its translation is CASSVGAGVSGNTIYF.

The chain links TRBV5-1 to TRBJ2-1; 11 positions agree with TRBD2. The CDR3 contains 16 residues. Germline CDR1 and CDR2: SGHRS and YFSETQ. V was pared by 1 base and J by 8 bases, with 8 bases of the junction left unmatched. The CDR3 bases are TGCGCCAGCAGCTTGACAATAGCGGGAGGGACCGATGAGCAGTTCTTC. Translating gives CASSLTIAGGTDEQFF.

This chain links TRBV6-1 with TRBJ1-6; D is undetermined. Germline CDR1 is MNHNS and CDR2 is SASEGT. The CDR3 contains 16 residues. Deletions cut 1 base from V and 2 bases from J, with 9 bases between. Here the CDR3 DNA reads TGTGCCAGCAGTGAAGTAGACGGAGCCTATAATTCACCCCTCCACTTT. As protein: CASSEVDGAYNSPLHF.

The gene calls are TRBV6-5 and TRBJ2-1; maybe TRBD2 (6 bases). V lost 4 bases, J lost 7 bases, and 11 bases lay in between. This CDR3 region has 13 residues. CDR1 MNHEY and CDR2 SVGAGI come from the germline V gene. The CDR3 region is CASSFRGGNEQFF. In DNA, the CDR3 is TGTGCCAGCAGTTTCCGTGGGGGGAATGAGCAGTTCTTC.

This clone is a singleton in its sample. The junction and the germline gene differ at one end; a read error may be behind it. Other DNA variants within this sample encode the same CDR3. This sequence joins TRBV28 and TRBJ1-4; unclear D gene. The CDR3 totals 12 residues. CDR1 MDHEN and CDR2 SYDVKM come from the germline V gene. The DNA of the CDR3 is TGTGCCAGCAGTTCCCTGAGGGAAAAGCTGTTTTTT. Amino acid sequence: CASSSLREKLFF.

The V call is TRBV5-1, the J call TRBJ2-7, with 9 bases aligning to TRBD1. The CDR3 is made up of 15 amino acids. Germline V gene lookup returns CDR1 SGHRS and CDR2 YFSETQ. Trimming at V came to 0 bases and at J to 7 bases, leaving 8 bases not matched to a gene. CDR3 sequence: CASSLGTGVRLEQYF. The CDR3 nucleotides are TGCGCCAGCAGCTTGGGGACAGGGGTTCGGTTGGAGCAGTACTTC.

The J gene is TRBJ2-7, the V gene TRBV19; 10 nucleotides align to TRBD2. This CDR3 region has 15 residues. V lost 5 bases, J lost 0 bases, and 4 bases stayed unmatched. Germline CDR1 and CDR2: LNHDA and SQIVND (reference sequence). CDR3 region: CASSVIAGGSYEQYF. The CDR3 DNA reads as TGTGCCAGTAGTGTAATAGCGGGGGGCTCCTACGAGCAGTACTTC.

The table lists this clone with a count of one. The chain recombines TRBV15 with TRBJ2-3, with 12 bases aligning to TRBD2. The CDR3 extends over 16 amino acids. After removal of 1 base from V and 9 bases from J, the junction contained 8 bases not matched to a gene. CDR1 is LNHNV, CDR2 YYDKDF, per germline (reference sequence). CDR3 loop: CATSRGPSGGAGTQYF. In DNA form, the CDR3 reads TGTGCCACCAGCAGAGGACCTAGCGGGGGGGCAGGGACGCAGTATTTT.

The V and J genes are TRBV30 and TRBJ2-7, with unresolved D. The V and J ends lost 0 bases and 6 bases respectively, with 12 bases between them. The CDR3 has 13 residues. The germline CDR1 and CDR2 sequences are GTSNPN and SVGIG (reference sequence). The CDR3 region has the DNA TGTGCCTGGAGTGTGAATTCGGGTCGCGAGCAGTACTTC. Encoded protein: CAWSVNSGREQYF. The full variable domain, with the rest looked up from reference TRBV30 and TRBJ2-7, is SQTIHQWPATLVQPVGSPLSLECTVEGTSNPNLYWYRQAAGRGLQLLFYSVGIGQISSEVPQNLSASRPQDRQFILSSKKLLLSDSGFYLCAWSVNSGREQYFGPGTRLTVT.

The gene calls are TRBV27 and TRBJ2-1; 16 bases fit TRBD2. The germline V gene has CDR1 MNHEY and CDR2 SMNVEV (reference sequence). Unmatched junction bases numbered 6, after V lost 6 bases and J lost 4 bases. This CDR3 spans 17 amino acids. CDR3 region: CASRGLAGGSFYNEQFF. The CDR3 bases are TGTGCCAGCAGGGGACTAGCGGGAGGGTCGTTTTACAATGAGCAGTTCTTC.

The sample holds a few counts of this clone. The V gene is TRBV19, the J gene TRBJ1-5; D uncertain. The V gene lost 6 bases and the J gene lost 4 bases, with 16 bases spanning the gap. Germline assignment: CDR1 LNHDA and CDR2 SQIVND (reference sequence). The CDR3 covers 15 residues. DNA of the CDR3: TGTGCCAGTAGATCGCTTCTCGGAGGAAATCAGCCCCAGCATTTT. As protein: CASRSLLGGNQPQHF.

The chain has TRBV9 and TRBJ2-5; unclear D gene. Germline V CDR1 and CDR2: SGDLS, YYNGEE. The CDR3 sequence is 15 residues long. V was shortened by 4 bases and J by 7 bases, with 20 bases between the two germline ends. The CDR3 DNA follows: TGTGCCAGCAGCCCCCAAAGCCGCACGGGTGTGACCCAGTACTTC. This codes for CASSPQSRTGVTQYF.

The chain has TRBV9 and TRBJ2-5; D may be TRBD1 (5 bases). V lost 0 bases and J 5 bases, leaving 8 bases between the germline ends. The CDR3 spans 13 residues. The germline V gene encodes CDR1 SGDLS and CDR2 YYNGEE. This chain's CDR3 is CASSVVGAETQYF. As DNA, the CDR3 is TGTGCCAGCAGCGTAGTTGGGGCCGAGACCCAGTACTTC.

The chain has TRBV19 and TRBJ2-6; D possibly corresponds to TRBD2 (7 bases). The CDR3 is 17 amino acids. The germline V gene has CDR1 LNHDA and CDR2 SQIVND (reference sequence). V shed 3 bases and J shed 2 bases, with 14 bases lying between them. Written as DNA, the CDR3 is TGTGCCAGTAGTATCTCTTGGGGGGGCGCTGGGGCCAACGTCCTGACTTTC. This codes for CASSISWGGAGANVLTF.

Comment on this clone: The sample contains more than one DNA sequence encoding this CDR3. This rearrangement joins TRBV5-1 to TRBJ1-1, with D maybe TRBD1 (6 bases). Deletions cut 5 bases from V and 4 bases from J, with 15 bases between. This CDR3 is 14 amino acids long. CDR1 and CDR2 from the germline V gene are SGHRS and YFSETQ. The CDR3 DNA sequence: TGCGCCAGCAGTTCCCAGCCAGGGGCCACTGAAGCTTTCTTT. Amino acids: CASSSQPGATEAFF.

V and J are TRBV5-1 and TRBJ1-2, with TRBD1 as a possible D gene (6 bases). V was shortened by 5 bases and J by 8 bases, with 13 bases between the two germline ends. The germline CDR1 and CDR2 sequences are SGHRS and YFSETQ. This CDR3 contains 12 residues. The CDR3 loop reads CASSFLGAGYTF. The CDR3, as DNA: TGCGCCAGCAGTTTTTTGGGGGCCGGCTACACCTTC.

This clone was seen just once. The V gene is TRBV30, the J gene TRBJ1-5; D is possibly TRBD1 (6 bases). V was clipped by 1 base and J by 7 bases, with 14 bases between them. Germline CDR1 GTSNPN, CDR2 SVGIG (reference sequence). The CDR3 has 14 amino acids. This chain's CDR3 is CAWSEGGAGQPQHF. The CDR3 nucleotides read TGTGCCTGGAGTGAGGGGGGGGCAGGGCAGCCCCAGCATTTT.

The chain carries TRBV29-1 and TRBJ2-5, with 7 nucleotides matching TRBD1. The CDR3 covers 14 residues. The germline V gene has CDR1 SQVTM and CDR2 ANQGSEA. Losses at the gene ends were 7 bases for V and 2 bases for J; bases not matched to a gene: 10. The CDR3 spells CSAPTGTYQETQYF. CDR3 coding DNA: TGCAGCGCCCCGACAGGGACCTATCAAGAGACCCAGTACTTC.

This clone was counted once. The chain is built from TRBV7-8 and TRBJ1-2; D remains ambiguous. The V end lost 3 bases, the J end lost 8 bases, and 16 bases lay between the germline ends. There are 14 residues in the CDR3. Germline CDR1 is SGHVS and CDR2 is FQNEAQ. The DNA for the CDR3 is TGTGCCAGCAGCTTGATTTCTTTGGTGCTAGGCTACACCTTC. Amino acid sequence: CASSLISLVLGYTF.

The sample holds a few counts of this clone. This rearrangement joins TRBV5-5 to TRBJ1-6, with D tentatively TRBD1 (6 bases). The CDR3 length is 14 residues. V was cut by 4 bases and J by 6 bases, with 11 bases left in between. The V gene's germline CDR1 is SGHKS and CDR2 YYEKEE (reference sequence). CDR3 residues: CASSPGHLNSPLHF. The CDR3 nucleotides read TGTGCCAGCAGCCCGGGACACCTTAATTCACCCCTCCACTTT.